This TCR beta chain was profiled in a study of shared clonotypes between healthy human individuals. Study-level background: Donors were a couple of women and three men aged 18 to 49. Each donor's CD4 naive and CD4 memory cells filled three plates apiece, CD8 naive two, and CD8 memory one. Study-level points and caveats: Some naive CD4 clonotypes, roughly 5%, turned up in common across several donors.

Remarks on this clone: Its antigen remains unidentified.

Clones were read by immunoSEQ multiplex PCR, and TCRdb kept only the in-frame ones, dropping some. The table records under 150,000 clones, approximately 70% of them present only once. V lost 6 bases to trimming and J lost 3 bases, with 5 bases between them. The CDR3 totals 10 residues. The germline V gene has CDR1 DFQATT and CDR2 SNEGSKA (reference sequence). What was sequenced was memory CD8+ T cells sorted from blood. Subset: CD45RO+ cells pooled with CCR7-negative TemRA cells. This chain connects TRBV20-1 to TRBJ2-5; D unclear. This TCR was recovered from a woman in her thirties in good health. The CDR3 region is CSAAKETQYF. The CDR3 DNA follows: TGCAGTGCAGCGAAAGAGACCCAGTACTTC.